The next 12 T cell receptor beta chains were all read from a single sample in a study of radiotherapy plus CTLA-4 blockade in lung cancer. Using immunoSEQ multiplex PCR, the repertoire was profiled, and TCRdb retains in-frame clones only, with some absent. The sample includes tens of thousands of clones, around 86% seen only once; the top ten take roughly 23%. This sample comprised peripheral blood, obtained from a patient treated with radiotherapy plus ipilimumab. These receptors were taken from a human donor with non-small cell lung cancer whose response to radiotherapy plus ipilimumab could not be evaluated.

The gene calls are TRBV28 and TRBJ1-2; TRBD1 matches at 7 bases. V gave up 3 bases and J gave up 4 bases; unmatched junction bases: 5. CDR3 size: 14 residues. Germline CDR1 MDHEN, CDR2 SYDVKM. The CDR3: CASSFWTGSYGYTF. The CDR3 coding sequence is TGTGCCAGCAGTTTCTGGACAGGCAGCTATGGCTACACCTTC.

The V call is TRBV5-6, the J call TRBJ1-4; 7 bases are a match to TRBD1. This CDR3 is built from 16 residues. The trim removed 4 bases at V and 8 bases at J, leaving 14 bases unmatched. CDR1 and CDR2 (germline): SGHDT, YYEEEE. The CDR3 DNA sequence: TGTGCCAGCAGCACAGTCCGGAACAGGGGCGGCGAAAAACTGTTTTTT. Translating gives CASSTVRNRGGEKLFF. Based on the CDR3 plus reference TRBV5-6 and TRBJ1-4, the full variable domain is DAGVTQSPTHLIKTRGQQVTLRCSPKSGHDTVSWYQQALGQGPQFIFQYYEEEERQRGNFPDRFSGHQFPNYSSELNVNALLLGDSALYLCASSTVRNRGGEKLFFGSGTQLSVL.

The DNA for the CDR3 is TGTGCCAGCAGTGAAGAAGCAGGGACAGGGGGGAAGACCCAGTACTTC. This gives the protein CASSEEAGTGGKTQYF. V gene TRBV6-1 combines with J gene TRBJ2-5; 11 nucleotides align to TRBD1. The germline CDR1 and CDR2 sequences are MNHNS and SASEGT. V lost 1 base and J lost 6; bases outside the gene matches: 7. The CDR3 covers 16 residues.

In this sample, this clone turned up a few times. The chain carries TRBV27 and TRBJ2-7, with 11 bases that match TRBD2. This CDR3 spans 15 amino acids. After removal of 0 bases from V and 2 bases from J, the junction contained 0 bases not matched to a gene. Germline CDR1 reads MNHEY; CDR2 reads SMNVEV (reference sequence). The CDR3 region has the DNA TGTGCCAGCAGTTTATCTAGCGGGGGGGCCTACGAGCAGTACTTC. Encoded protein: CASSLSSGGAYEQYF.

This chain uses TRBV5-5 with TRBJ2-7, with 7 positions matching TRBD2. The junction had 3 bases not matched to a gene; V was cut back by 2 bases and J by 1 base. Germline CDR1 and CDR2: SGHKS and YYEKEE (reference sequence). This CDR3 has 14 residues. In DNA, the CDR3 is TGTGCCAGCAGCTTCCTAGCGGATTCCTACGAGCAGTACTTC. It encodes CASSFLADSYEQYF.

This sequence joins TRBV7-9 and TRBJ2-1, with 11 nucleotides matching TRBD2. Germline CDR1 SEHNR, CDR2 FQNEAQ (reference sequence). There are 18 residues in the CDR3. The V and J ends lost 5 bases and 6 bases, in that order; junction bases with no gene match: 15. CDR3 DNA sequence: TGTGCCAGCAGCCATCGCCCCCGGCGTAGCGGGGGGGTCAATGAGCAGTTCTTC. Its protein product is CASSHRPRRSGGVNEQFF.

This chain uses TRBV28 with TRBJ1-3; possibly TRBD1 for D (5 bases). Germline values: CDR1 MDHEN, CDR2 SYDVKM. V shed 10 bases and J shed 4 bases, with 17 bases lying between them. The CDR3 sequence is 14 residues long. This CDR3 is CATAGRRFGNTIYF. CDR3 in DNA: TGTGCCACCGCAGGGCGGAGATTCGGAAACACCATATATTTT.

This chain uses TRBV2 with TRBJ2-1, with D perhaps TRBD2 (6 bases). This CDR3 contains 14 residues. Germline V CDR1 and CDR2: SNHLY, FYNNEI. Trimming cost V 0 bases and J 14 bases, with 17 bases left between them. CDR3 region: CASSEARLEGTKFF. As DNA, the CDR3 is TGTGCCAGCAGTGAAGCGCGACTAGAAGGGACCAAGTTCTTC. The full variable domain, with the rest looked up from reference TRBV2 and TRBJ2-1, is EPEVTQTPSHQVTQMGQEVILRCVPISNHLYFYWYRQILGQKVEFLVSFYNNEISEKSEIFDDQFSVERPDGSNFTLKIRSTKLEDSAMYFCASSEARLEGTKFFGPGTRLTVL.

This clone was recorded once. V gene TRBV27 combines with J gene TRBJ2-5; TRBD2 agrees at 12 bases. The CDR3 loop spans 17 amino acids. Germline CDR1 reads MNHEY; CDR2 reads SMNVEV (reference sequence). V trimming: 4 bases; J trimming: 5 bases; junction bases outside the gene matches: 11. CDR3 in amino acids: CASSSLTSGGRRETQYF. The CDR3 DNA reads TGTGCCAGCAGTTCCCTGACTAGCGGGGGCCGTCGGGAGACCCAGTACTTC.

This chain connects TRBV6-1 to TRBJ1-3; a weak D match, TRBD1 (5 bases). Trimming removed 5 bases from V and 0 bases from J, with 11 bases in between. CDR1 is MNHNS, CDR2 SASEGT, per germline. The length of the CDR3 is 15 residues. The CDR3 bases are TGTGCCAGCAGTCTAGGGGCATTCTCTGGAAACACCATATATTTT. This encodes CASSLGAFSGNTIYF.

The chain has TRBV18 and TRBJ2-5, with 8 bases that match TRBD2. CDR1 and CDR2 (germline): KGHSH, LQKENI. The CDR3 spans 13 residues. The J segment lost 3 bases and the V segment lost 8 bases, leaving 5 bases of the junction unmatched. This CDR3 is CASRGGNEETQYF. CDR3 nucleotides: TGTGCCAGCCGCGGGGGGAACGAAGAGACCCAGTACTTC. Variable domain in full (rest from reference TRBV18 and TRBJ2-5): NAGVMQNPRHLVRRRGQEARLRCSPMKGHSHVYWYRQLPEEGLKFMVYLQKENIIDESGMPKERFSAEFPKEGPSILRIQQVVRGDSAAYFCASRGGNEETQYFGPGTRLLVL.

The chain links TRBV7-2 to TRBJ2-7; 7 bases map to TRBD1. Germline values: CDR1 SGHTA, CDR2 FQGNSA. J lost 0 bases, V lost 5 bases, and 7 bases had no gene match. This CDR3 has 15 residues. The CDR3 protein is CASSPRTGRSYEQYF. The CDR3 DNA sequence: TGTGCCAGCAGCCCGCGGACAGGACGCTCCTACGAGCAGTACTTC.